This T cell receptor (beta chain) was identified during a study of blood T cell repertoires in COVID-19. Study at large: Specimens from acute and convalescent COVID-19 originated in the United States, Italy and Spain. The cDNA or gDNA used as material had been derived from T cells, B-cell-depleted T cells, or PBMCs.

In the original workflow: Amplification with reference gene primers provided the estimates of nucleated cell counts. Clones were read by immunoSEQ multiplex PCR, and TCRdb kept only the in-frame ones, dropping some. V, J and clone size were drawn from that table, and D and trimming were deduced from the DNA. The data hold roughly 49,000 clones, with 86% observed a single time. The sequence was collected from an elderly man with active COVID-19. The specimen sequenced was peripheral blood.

In DNA form, the CDR3 reads TGCGCCAGCAGCCCCTCGGGGGGCACCGGGGAGCAGTACTTC. This sequence encodes CASSPSGGTGEQYF. V gene TRBV5-1 combines with J gene TRBJ2-7; TRBD2 is a possible D gene (7 bases). The V gene lost 4 bases and the J gene lost 7 bases, with 18 bases spanning the gap. The CDR3 spans 14 residues. In germline, CDR1 is SGHRS, CDR2 YFSETQ.